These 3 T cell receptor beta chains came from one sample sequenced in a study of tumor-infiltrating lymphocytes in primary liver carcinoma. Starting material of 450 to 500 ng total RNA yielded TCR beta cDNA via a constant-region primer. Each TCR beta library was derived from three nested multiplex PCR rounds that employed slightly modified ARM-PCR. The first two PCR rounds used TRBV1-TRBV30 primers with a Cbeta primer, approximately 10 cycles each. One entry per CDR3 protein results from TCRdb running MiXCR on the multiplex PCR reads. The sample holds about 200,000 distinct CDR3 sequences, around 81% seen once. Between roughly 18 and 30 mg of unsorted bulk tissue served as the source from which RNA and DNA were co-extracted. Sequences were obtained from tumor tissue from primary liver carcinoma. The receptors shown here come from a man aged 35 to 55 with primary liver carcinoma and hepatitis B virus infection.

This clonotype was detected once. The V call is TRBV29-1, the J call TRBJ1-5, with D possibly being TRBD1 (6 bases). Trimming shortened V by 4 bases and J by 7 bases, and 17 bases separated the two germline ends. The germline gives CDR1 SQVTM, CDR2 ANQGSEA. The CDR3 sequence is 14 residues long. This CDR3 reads CSVGCTGNGQPQHF. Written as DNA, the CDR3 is TGCAGCGTTGGATGCACAGGGAACGGACAGCCCCAGCATTTT.

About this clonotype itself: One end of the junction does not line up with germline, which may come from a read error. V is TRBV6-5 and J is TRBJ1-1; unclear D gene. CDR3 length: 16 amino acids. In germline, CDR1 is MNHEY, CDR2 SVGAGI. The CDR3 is CASSYDARSLKTEAFF. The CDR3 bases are TGTGCCAGTAGTTACGATGCAAGGTCCTTGAAGACTGAAGCTTTCTTT.

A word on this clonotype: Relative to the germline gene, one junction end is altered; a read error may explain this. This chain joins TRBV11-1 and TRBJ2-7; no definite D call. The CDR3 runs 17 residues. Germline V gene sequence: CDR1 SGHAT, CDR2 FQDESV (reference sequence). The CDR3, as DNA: TGTGCCAGTAGCTTAGGGCCGACGGGTGAAAACTCCTACGAGCAGTACTTC. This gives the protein CASSLGPTGENSYEQYF.